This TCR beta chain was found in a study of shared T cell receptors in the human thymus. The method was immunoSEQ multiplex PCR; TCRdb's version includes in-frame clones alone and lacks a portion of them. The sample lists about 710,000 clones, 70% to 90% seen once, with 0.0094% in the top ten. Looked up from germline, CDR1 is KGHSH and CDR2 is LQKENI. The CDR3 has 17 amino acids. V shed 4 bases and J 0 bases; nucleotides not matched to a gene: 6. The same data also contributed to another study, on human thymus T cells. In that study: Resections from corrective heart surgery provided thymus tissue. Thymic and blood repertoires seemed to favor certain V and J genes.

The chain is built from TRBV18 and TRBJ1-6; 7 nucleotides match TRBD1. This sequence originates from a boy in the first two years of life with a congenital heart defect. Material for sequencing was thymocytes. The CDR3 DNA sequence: TGTGCCAGCTCACTAGGACAGGTCCTCTCCTATAATTCACCCCTCCACTTT. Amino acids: CASSLGQVLSYNSPLHF.